The 2 T cell receptor beta chains in this list originate from one sample, sequenced in a study of OX40 agonist ivuxolimab in advanced cancers. TCRdb's table, derived via immunoSEQ multiplex PCR, lists solely in-frame clones and lacks some. The data show about 67,000 clones, roughly 90% seen once. The input for sequencing was CD4+ or CD8+ T cells sorted from blood, taken in a trial of the OX40 agonist ivuxolimab. All receptors derive from an adult with an advanced solid tumor such as melanoma, head and neck, liver or kidney cancer.

The rearrangement links TRBV4-1 to TRBJ1-3, with 9 positions matching TRBD1. The V segment lost 3 bases and the J segment 7 bases; nucleotides outside the gene matches: 7. The CDR3 totals 15 residues. CDR1 MGHRA and CDR2 YSYEKL come from the germline V gene. The CDR3 here is CASSQDRGKANTIYF. CDR3 nucleotide sequence: TGCGCCAGCAGCCAGGACAGGGGAAAGGCGAACACCATATATTTT.

V usage is TRBV5-6 and J usage is TRBJ1-2; D may be TRBD1 (5 bases). There are 14 residues in the CDR3. V lost 3 bases to trimming and J lost 1 base, with 10 bases between them. Germline CDR1 is SGHDT and CDR2 is YYEEEE. The chain's CDR3 is CASSSRDLNYGYTF. In nucleotides, the CDR3 is TGTGCCAGCAGCTCCCGGGACCTTAACTATGGCTACACCTTC.